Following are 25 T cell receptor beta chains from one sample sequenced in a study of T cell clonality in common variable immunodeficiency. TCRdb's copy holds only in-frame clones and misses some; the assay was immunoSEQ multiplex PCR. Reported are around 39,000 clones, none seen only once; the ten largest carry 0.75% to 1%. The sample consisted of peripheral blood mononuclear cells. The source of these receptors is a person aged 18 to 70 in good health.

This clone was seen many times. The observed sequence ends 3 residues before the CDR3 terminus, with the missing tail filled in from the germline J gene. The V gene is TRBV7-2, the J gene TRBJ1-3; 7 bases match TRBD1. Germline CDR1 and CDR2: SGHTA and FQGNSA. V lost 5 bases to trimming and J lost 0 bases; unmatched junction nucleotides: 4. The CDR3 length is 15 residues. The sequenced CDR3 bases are TGTGCCAGCAGCAGCCGGGACAGCTCTGGAAACACC. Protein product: CASSSRDSSGNT. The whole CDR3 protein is CASSSRDSSGNTIYF.

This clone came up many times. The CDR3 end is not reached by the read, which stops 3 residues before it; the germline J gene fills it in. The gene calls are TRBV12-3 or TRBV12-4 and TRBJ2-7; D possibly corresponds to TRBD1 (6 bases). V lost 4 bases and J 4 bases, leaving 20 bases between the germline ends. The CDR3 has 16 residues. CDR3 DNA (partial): TGTGCCAGCAGTTCCGGAATCAGGGGTCCGCTTTACGAG. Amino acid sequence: CASSSGIRGPLYE. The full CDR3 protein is CASSSGIRGPLYEQYF.

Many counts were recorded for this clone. The part of the CDR3 DNA that was read is TGTGCCAGCAGCCTCGACCACAGGAACACTGAA. This gives the protein CASSLDHRNTE. The CDR3 in its entirety is CASSLDHRNTEAFF. The chain has TRBV9 and TRBJ1-1; D remains unclear. The read halts 3 residues ahead of the CDR3 end, with the missing end drawn from the germline J gene. CDR3 size: 14 residues. Between the trimmed V and J ends, which lost 4 bases and 1 base, there was a span of 11 bases. CDR1 SGDLS and CDR2 YYNGEE come from the germline V gene. Supplemented by reference TRBV9 and TRBJ1-1, the full variable domain reads DSGVTQTPKHLITATGQRVTLRCSPRSGDLSVYWYQQSLDQGLQFLIQYYNGEERAKGNILERFSAQQFPDLHSELNLSSLELGDSALYFCASSLDHRNTEAFFGQGTRLTVV.

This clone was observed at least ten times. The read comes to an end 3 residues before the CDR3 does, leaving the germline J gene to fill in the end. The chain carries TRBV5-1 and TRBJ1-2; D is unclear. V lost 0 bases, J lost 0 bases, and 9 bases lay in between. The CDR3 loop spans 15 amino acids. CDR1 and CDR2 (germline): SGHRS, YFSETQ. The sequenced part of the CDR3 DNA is TGCGCCAGCAGCTTGGATGGCAGCGCTAACTATGGC. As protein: CASSLDGSANYG. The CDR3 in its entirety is CASSLDGSANYGYTF.

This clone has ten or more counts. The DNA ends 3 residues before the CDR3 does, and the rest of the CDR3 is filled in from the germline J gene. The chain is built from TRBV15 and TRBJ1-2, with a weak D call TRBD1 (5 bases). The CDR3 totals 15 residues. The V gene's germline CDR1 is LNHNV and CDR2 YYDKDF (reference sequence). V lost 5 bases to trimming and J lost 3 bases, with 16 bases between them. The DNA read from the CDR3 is TGTGCCACCAGCCATGGTCGGGGGTGGGACTATGGC. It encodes CATSHGRGWDYG. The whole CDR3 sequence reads CATSHGRGWDYGYTF.

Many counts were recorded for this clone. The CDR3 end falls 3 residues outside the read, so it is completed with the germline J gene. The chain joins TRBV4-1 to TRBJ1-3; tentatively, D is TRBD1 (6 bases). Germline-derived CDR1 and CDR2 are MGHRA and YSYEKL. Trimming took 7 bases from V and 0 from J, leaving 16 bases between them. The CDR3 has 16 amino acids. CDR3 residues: CASNPAGQSSGNTIYF. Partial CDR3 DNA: TGCGCCAGCAACCCGGCAGGACAGAGCTCTGGAAACACC.

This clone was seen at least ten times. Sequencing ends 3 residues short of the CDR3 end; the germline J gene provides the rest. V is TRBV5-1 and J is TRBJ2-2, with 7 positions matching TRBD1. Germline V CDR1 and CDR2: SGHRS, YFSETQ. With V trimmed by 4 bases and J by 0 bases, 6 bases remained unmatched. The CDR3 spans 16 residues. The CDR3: CASSQRQGSNTGELFF. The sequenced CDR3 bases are TGCGCCAGCAGCCAGAGACAGGGATCGAACACCGGGGAG. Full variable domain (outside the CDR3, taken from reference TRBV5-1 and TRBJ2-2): KAGVTQTPRYLIKTRGQQVTLSCSPISGHRSVSWYQQTPGQGLQFLFEYFSETQRNKGNFPGRFSGRQFSNSRSEMNVSTLELGDSALYLCASSQRQGSNTGELFFGEGSRLTVL.

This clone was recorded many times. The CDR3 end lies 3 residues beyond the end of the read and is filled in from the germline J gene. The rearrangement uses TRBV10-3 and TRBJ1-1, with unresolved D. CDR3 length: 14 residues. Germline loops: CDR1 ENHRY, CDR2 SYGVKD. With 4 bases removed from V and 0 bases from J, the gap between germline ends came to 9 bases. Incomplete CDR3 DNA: TGTGCCATCAGTGTGAGCGGAGTGAACACTGAA. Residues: CAISVSGVNTE. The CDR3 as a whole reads CAISVSGVNTEAFF.

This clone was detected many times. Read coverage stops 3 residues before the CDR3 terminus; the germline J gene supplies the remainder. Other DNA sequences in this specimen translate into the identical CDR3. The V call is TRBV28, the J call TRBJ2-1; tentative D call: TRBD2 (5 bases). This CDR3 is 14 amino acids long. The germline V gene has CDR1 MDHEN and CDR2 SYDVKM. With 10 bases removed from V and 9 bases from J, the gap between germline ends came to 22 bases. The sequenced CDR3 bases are TGTGCCACCTCTAGCAGAGCCCCCGTTGGTGAG. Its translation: CATSSRAPVGE. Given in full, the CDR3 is CATSSRAPVGEQFF.

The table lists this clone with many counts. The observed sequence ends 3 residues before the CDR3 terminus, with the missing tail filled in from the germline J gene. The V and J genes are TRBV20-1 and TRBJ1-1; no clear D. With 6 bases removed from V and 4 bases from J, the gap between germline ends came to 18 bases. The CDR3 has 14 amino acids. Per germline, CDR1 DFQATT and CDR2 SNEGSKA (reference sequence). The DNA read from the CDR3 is TGCAGTGCGACTCCCATTTCGGGTTTCACTGAA. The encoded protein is CSATPISGFTE. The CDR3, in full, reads CSATPISGFTEAFF.

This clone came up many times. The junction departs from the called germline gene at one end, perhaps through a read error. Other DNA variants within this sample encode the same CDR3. The CDR3 DNA, read in part, is TGTGCCAGCAGTACCCGACAGGGTTTGACAGATACG. It yields the protein CASSTRQGLTDT. The entire CDR3 sequence reads CASSTRQGLTDTQYF. V gene TRBV5-1 combines with J gene TRBJ2-3, with TRBD1 matching over 7 bases. With the read ending 3 residues before the CDR3 end, the germline J gene is used to fill in that end. The CDR3 is 15 residues long. Germline assignment: CDR1 SGHRS and CDR2 YFSETQ.

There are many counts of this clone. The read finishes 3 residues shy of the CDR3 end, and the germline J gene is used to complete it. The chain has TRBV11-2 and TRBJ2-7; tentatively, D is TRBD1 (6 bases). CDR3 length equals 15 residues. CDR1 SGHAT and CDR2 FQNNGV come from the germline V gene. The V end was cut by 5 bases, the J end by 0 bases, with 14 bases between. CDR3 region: CASSGQNFPSYEQYF. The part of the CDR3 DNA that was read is TGTGCCAGCAGCGGACAGAACTTCCCCTCCTACGAG. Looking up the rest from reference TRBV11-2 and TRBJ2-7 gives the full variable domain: EAGVAQSPRYKIIEKRQSVAFWCNPISGHATLYWYQQILGQGPKLLIQFQNNGVVDDSQLPKDRFSAERLKGVDSTLKIQPAKLEDSAVYLCASSGQNFPSYEQYFGPGTRLTVT.

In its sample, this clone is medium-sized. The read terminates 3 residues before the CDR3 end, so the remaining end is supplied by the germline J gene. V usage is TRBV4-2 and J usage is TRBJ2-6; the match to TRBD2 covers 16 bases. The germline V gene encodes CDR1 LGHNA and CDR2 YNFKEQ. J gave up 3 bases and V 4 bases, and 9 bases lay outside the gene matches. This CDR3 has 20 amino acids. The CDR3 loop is CASSRPGTSGGAVGANVLTF. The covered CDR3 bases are TGTGCCAGCAGCCGTCCCGGGACTAGCGGGGGGGCCGTTGGGGCCAACGTC.

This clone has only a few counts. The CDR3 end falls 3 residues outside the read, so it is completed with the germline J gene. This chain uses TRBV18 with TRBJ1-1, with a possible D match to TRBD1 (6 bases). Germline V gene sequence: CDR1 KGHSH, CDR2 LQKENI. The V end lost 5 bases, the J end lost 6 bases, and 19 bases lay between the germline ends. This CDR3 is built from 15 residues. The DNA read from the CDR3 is TGTGCCAGCTCATGGGGACAAACACGTTCAGCTGAA. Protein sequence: CASSWGQTRSAE. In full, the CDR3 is CASSWGQTRSAEAFF.

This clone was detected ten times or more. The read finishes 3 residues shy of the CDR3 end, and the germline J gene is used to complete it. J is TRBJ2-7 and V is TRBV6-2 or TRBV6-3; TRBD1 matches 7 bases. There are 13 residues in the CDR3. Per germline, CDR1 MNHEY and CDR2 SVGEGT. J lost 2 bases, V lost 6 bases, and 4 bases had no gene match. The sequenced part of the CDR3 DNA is TGTGCCAGCAGACAGGGGATGACCTACGAG. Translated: CASRQGMTYE. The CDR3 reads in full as CASRQGMTYEQYF.

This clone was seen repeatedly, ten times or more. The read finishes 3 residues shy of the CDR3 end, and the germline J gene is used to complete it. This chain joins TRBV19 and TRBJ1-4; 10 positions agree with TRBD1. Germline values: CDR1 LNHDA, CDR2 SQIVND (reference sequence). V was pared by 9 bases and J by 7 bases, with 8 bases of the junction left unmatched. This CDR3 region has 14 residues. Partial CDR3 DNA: TGTGCCAGCTCTCCCGGACAGGGGGTTGAAAAA. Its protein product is CASSPGQGVEK. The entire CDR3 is CASSPGQGVEKLFF.

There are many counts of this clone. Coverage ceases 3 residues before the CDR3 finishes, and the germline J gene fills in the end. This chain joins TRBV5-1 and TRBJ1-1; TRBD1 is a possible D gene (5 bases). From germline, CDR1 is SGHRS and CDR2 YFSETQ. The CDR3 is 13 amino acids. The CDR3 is CASSSGGVTEAFF. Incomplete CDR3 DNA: TGCGCCAGCAGCTCCGGGGGAGTTACCGAA.

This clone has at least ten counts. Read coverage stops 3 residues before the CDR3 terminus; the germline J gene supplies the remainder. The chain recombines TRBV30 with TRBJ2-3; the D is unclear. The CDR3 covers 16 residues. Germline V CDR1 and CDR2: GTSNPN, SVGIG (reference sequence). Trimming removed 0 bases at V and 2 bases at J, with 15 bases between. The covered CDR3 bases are TGTGCCTGGAGTGTACGACTTGGCACTAACACAGATACG. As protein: CAWSVRLGTNTDT. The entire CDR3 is CAWSVRLGTNTDTQYF.

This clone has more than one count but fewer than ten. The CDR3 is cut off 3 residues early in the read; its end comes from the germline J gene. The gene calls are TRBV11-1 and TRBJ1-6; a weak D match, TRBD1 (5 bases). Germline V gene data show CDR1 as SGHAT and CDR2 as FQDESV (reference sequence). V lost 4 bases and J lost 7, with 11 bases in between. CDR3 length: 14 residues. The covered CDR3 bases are TGTGCCAGCAGCTCCTTACAGGTGAATTCACCC. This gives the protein CASSSLQVNSP. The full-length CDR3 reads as CASSSLQVNSPLHF.

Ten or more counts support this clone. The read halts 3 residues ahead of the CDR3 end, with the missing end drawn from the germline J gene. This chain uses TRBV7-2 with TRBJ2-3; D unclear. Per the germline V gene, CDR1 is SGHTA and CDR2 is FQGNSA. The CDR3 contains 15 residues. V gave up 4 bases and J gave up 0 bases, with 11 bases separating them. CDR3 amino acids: CASSSNYLSTDTQYF. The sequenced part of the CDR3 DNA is TGTGCCAGCAGCTCCAACTACCTGAGCACAGATACG.

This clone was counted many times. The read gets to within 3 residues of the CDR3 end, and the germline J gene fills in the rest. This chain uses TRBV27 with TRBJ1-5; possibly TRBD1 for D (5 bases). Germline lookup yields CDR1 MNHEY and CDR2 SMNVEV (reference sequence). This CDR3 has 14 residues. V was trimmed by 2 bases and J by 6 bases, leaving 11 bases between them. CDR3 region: CASSLKGKGQPQHF. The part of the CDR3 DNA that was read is TGTGCCAGCAGTTTAAAGGGGAAAGGTCAGCCC.

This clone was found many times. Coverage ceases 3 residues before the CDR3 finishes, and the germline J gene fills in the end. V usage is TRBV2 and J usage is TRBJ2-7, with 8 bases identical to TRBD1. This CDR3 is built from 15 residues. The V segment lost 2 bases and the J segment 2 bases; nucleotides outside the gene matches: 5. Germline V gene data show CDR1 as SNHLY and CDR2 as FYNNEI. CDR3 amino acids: CASSETQGATYEQYF. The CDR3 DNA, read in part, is TGTGCCAGCAGTGAAACGCAGGGGGCGACCTACGAG.

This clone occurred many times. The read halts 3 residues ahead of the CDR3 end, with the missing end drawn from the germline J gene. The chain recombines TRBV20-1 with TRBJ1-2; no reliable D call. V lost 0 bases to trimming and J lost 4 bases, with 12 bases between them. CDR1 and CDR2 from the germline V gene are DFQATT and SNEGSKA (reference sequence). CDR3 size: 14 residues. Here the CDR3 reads CSARDPRGSYGYTF. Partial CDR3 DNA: TGCAGTGCTAGAGATCCAAGAGGGTCCTATGGC.

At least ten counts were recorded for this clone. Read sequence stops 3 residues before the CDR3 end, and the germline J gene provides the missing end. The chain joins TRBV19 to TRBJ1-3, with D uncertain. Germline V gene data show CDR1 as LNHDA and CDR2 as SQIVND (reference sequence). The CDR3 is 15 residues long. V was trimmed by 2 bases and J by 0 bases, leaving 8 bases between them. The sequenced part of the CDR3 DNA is TGTGCCAGTAGTATAAGTCTAGACTCTGGAAACACC. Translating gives CASSISLDSGNT. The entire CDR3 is CASSISLDSGNTIYF.

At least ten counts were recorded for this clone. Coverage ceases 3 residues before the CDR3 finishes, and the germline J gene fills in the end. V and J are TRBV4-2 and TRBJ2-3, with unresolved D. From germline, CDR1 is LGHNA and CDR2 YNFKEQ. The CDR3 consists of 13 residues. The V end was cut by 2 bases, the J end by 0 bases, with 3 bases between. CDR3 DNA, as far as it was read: TGTGCCAGCAGCCAACAGAGCACAGATACG. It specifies CASSQQSTDT. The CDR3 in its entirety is CASSQQSTDTQYF.